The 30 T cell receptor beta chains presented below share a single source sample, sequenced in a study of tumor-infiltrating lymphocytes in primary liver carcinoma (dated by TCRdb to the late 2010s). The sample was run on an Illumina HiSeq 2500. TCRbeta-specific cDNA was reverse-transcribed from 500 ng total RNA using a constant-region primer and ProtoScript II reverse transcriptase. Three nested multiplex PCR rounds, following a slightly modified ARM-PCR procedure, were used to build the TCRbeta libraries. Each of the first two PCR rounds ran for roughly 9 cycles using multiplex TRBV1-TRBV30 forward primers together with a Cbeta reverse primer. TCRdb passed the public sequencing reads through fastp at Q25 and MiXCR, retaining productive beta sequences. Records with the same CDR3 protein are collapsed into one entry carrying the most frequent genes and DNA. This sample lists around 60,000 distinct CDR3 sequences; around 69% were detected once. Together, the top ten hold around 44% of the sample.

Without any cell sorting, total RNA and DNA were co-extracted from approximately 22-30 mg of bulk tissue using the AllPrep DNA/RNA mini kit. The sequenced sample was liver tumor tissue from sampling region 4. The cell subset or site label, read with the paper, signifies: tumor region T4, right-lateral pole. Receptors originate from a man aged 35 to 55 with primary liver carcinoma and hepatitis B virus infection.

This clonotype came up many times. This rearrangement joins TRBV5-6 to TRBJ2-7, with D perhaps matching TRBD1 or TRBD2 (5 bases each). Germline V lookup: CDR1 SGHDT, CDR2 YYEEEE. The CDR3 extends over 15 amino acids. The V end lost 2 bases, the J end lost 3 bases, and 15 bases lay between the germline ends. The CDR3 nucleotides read TGTGCCAGCAGCTTTAGAGGGACGGGGTTCTACGAGCAGTACTTC. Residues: CASSFRGTGFYEQYF.

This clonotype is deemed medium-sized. The CDR3 nucleotides read TGTGCCAGCAGTTACGCGGGAGAGCTAGGCGAGCAGTACTTC. Translating it yields CASSYAGELGEQYF. The genes are TRBV6-5 and TRBJ2-7; 7 nucleotides line up with TRBD2. Germline CDR1 is MNHEY and CDR2 is SVGAGI. The V and J ends lost 2 bases and 6 bases, in that order; junction bases with no gene match: 7. CDR3 size: 14 residues.

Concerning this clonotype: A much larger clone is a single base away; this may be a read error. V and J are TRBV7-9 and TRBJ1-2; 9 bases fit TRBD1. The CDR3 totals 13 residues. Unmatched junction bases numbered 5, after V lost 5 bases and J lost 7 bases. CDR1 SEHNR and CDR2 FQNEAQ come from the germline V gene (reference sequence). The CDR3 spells CASSRDRVGGYTF. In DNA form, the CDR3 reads TGTGCCAGCAGCCGGGACAGGGTGGGTGGCTACACCTTC.

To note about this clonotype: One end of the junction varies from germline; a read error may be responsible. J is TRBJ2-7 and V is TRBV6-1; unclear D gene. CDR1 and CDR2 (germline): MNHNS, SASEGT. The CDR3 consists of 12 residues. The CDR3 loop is CARGPGGYEQYF. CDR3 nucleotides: TGTGCCAGAGGTCCAGGTGGCTACGAGCAATACTTC.

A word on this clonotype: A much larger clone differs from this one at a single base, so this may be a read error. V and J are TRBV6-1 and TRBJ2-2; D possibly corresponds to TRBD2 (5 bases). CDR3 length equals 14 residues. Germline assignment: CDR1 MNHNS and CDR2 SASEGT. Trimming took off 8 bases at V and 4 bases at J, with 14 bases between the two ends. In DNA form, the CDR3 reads TGTGCCAGCTGTGGGTTAGCGATCACCGGGGAGCTGTTTTTT. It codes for CASCGLAITGELFF.

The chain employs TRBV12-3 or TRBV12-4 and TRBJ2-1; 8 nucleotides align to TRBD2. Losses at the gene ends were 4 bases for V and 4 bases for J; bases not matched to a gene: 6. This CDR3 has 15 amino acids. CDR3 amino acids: CASSSRTSRYNEQFF. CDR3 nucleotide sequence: TGTGCCAGCAGTTCACGGACTAGCAGATACAATGAGCAGTTCTTC.

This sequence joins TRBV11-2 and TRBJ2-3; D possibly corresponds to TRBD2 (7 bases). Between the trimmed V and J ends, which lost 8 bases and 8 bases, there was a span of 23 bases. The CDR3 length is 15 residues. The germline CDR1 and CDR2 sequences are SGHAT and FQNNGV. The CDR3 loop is CASGFRGGKRATQYF. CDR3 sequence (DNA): TGTGCCAGCGGTTTTAGGGGGGGAAAAAGGGCTACGCAGTATTTT.

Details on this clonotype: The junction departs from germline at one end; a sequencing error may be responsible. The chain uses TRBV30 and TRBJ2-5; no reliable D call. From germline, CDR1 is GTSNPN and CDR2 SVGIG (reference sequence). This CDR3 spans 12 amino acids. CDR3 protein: CPWSESLETQYF. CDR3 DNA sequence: TGTCCCTGGAGTGAGAGCCTAGAGACCCAGTATTTC.

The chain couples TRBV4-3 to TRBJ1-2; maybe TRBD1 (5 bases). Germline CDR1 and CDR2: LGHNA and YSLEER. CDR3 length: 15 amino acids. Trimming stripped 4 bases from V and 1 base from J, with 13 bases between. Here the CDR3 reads CASSPGIGVNYGYTF. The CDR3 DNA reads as TGCGCCAGCAGCCCCGGTATAGGGGTTAACTATGGCTACACCTTC.

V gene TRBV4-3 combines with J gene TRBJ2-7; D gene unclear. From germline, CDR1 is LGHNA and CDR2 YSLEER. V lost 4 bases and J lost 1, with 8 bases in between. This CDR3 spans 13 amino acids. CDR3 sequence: CASSLDLSYEQYF. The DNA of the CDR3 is TGCGCCAGCAGCCTAGATCTGTCCTACGAGCAGTACTTC.

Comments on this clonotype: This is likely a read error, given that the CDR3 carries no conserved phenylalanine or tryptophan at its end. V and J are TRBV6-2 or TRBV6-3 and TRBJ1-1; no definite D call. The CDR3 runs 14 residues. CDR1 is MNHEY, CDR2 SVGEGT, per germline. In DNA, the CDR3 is TGTGCCAGCAGTTATCCAGAGCTGAACATTGAAGCTTTCTTA. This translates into CASSYPELNIEAFL.

CDR3 region: CASSLGTGGGRGYTF. The CDR3 DNA reads as TGTGCCAGCAGTTTGGGGACAGGGGGAGGGCGTGGCTACACCTTC. This chain connects TRBV12-3 or TRBV12-4 to TRBJ1-2; 11 bases map to TRBD1. The CDR3 covers 15 residues. V was clipped by 3 bases and J by 7 bases; unmatched bases: 7.

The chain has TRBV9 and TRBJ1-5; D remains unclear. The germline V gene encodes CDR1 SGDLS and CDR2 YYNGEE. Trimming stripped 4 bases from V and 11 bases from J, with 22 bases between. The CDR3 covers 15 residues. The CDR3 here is CASSPRGVLPGSQHF. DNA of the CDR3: TGTGCCAGCAGCCCCCGCGGGGTATTGCCTGGGTCCCAGCATTTT. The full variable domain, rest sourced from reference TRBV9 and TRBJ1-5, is DSGVTQTPKHLITATGQRVTLRCSPRSGDLSVYWYQQSLDQGLQFLIQYYNGEERAKGNILERFSAQQFPDLHSELNLSSLELGDSALYFCASSPRGVLPGSQHFGDGTRLSIL.

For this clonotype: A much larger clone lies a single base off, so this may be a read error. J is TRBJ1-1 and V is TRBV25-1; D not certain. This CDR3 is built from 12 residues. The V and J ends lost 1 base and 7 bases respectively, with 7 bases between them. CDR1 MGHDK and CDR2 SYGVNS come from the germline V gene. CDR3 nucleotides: TGTGCCAGCAGTGAATCAGTGATTGAAGCTTTCTTT. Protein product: CASSESVIEAFF.

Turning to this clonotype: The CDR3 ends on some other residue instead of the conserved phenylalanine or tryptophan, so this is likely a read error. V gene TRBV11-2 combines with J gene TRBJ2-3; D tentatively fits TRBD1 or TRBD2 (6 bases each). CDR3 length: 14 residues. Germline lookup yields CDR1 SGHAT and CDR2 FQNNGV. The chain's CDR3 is CASNTAGPQGTQYL. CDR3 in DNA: TGCGCCAGCAACACCGCGGGGCCACAGGGTACGCAGTATCTT.

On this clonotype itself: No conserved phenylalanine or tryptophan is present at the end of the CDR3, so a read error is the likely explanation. The CDR3 coding sequence is TGCGCCAGCAGCCAAGATCGTGAGACTCCCTACGGGCAGTACTGC. Translation: CASSQDRETPYGQYC. V gene TRBV4-3 combines with J gene TRBJ2-7; D gene unclear. The CDR3 has 15 amino acids. Per germline, CDR1 LGHNA and CDR2 YSLEER.

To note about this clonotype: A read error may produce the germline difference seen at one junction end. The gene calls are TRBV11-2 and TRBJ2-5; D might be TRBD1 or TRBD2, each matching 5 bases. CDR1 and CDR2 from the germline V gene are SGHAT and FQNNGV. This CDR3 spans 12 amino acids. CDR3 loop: CANRPQGETLYF. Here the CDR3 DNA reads TGTGCCAACCGCCCTCAAGGGGAGACCCTGTACTTC.

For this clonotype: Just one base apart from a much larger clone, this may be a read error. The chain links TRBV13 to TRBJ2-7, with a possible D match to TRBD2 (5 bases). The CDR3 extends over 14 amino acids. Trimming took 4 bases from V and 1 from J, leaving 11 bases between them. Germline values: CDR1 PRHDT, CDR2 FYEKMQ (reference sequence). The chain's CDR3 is CASSSSRTSYEQYF. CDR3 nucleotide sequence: TGTGCCAGCAGCTCGTCCAGGACTTCCTACGAGCAGTACTTC. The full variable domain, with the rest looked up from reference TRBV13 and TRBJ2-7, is AAGVIQSPRHLIKEKRETATLKCYPIPRHDTVYWYQQGPGQDPQFLISFYEKMQSDKGSIPDRFSAQQFSDYHSELNMSSLELGDSALYFCASSSSRTSYEQYFGPGTRLTVT.

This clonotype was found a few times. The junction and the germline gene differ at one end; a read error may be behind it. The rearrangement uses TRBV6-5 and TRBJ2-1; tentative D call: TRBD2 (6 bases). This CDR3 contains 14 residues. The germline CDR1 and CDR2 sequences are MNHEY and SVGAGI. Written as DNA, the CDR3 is TGTGCCAGCAGTTACCAGACTAGTTTTAATGAGCAGTCCTTC. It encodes CASSYQTSFNEQSF.

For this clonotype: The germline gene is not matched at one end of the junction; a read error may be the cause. As DNA, the CDR3 is TGTGCCGGCAGCGACGGACCAGGGTTAAAGGACTATGGATACACCTTC. As protein: CAGSDGPGLKDYGYTF. V usage is TRBV5-4 and J usage is TRBJ1-2, with D perhaps matching TRBD1 (5 bases). CDR3 length equals 16 residues. CDR1 is SGHNT and CDR2 is YYREEE in the germline V gene (reference sequence).

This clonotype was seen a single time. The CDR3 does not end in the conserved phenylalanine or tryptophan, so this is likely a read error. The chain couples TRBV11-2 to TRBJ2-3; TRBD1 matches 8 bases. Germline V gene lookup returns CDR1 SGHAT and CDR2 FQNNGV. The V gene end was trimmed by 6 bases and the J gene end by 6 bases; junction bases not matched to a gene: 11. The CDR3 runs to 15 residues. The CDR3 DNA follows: TGTGCCAGCAGTCCTCGGGACAGGTGGACGGATACGCAGTATCTT. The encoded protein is CASSPRDRWTDTQYL.

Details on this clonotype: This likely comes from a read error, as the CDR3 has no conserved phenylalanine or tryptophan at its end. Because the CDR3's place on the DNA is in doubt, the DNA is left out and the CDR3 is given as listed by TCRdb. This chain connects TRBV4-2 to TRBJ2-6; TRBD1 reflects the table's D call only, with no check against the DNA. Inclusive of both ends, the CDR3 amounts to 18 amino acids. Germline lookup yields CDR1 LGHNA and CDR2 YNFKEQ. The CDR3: CASSQTATGGTGANVLTL.

The CDR3 is CAISQEYGHGFWTEAFF. CDR3 sequence (DNA): TGTGCTATCAGCCAAGAGTACGGACATGGTTTTTGGACTGAAGCTTTCTTT. The V and J genes are TRBV4-2 and TRBJ1-1; D is perhaps TRBD1 (5 bases). There are 17 residues in the CDR3. Germline assignment: CDR1 LGHNA and CDR2 YNFKEQ.

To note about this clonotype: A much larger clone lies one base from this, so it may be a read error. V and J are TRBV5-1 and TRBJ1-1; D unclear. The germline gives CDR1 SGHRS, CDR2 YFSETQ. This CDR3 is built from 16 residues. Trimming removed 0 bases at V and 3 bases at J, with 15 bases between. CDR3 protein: CASSLAEGGRHTEAFF. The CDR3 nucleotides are TGCGCCAGCAGCTTGGCCGAGGGAGGCAGACACACTGAAGCTTTCTTT.

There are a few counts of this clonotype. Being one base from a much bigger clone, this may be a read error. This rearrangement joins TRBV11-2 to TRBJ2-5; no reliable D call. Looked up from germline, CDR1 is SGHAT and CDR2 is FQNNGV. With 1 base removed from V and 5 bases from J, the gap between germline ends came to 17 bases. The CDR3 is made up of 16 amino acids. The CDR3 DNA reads TGTGCCAGCAGCTTAGTCCCGGGCCGCATGCAGGAGACCCAGTACTTC. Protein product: CASSLVPGRMQETQYF. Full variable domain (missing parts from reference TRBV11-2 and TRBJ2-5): EAGVAQSPRYKIIEKRQSVAFWCNPISGHATLYWYQQILGQGPKLLIQFQNNGVVDDSQLPKDRFSAERLKGVDSTLKIQPAKLEDSAVYLCASSLVPGRMQETQYFGPGTRLLVL.

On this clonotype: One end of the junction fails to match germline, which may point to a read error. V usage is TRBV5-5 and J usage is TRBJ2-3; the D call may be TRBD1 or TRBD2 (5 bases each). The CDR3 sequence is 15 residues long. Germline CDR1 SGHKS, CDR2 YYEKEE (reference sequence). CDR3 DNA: TGTACCAACAGAGGGACCGGCACCTACACAGATACTCAGTATTTT. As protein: CTNRGTGTYTDTQYF.

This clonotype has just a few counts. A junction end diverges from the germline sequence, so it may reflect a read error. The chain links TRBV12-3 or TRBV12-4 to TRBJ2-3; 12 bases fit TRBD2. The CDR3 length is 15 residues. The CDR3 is CASSKLAGGEDTQYF. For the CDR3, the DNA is TGCGCCAGCAGTAAACTAGCGGGAGGAGAAGATACGCAGTATTTT.

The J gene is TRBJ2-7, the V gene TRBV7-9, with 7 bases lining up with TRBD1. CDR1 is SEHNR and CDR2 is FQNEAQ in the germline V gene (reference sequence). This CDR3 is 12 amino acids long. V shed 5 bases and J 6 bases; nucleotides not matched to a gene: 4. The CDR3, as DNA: TGTGCCAGCAGCCAGGGACAGAGCGAGCAGTACTTC. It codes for CASSQGQSEQYF. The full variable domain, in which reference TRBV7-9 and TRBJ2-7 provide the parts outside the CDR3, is DTGVSQNPRHKITKRGQNVTFRCDPISEHNRLYWYRQTLGQGPEFLTYFQNEAQLEKSRLLSDRFSAERPKGSFSTLEIQRTEQGDSAMYLCASSQGQSEQYFGPGTRLTVT.

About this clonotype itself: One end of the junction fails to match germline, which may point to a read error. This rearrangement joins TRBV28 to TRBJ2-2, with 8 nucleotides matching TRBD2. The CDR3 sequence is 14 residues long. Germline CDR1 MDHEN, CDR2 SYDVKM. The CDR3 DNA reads TGTGCCAGCAGTGAGACTAGCGCGACCGGGGGGCTGTTTTTT. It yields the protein CASSETSATGGLFF.

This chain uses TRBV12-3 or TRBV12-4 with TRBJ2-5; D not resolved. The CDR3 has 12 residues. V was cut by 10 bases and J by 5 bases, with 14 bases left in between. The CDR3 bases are TGTGCCACCGGTTTAGGGTTCGAGACCCAGTACTTC. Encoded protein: CATGLGFETQYF.